This record looks at one T cell receptor (beta chain) sequence and its context. What it binds is unknown. The CDR3 has 15 residues. CDR1 MGHRA and CDR2 YSYEKL come from the germline V gene. Trimming cost V 0 bases and J 0 bases, with 8 bases left between them. The sample is drawn from a study of cytomegalovirus exposure and HLA in healthy donors. Study-level findings and limits: Presence/absence analyses assumed roughly uniform sequencing depth across donors. Later analysis identified a missense DCLRE1C variant that was linked to TCR beta V- and J-gene trimming. HLA alleles showed associations with some 17,000 TCR beta sequences in a later analysis, at a 0.05 false discovery rate.

With 60 Vbeta and 13 Jbeta primers, the PCR was carried out. The repertoire was sequenced with immunoSEQ multiplex PCR; TCRdb's copy has only in-frame clones and lacks some. This table has approximately 150,000 clones, approximately 70% appearing once. Likely unrecorded immune exposures existed in these nominally healthy donors. The receptor was isolated from a woman under 30 in good health and CMV-seropositive. The sample consisted of PBMCs. The V and J genes are TRBV4-1 and TRBJ1-1; the D gene is possibly TRBD1 (6 bases). The CDR3 loop reads CASSQETGLNTEAFF. As DNA, the CDR3 is TGCGCCAGCAGCCAAGAGACAGGCCTGAACACTGAAGCTTTCTTT.